The rows below give T cell receptor beta chains drawn from one sample of a study of blood T cell repertoires in COVID-19. TCRdb keeps only in-frame clones here, not all; method: immunoSEQ multiplex PCR. The data show roughly 80,000 clones, over 70% seen once. Sequenced material: peripheral blood. All receptors come from a woman aged 55-70 years with acute or convalescent COVID-19. Each CDR3 is given with its conserved first and last residue. A D gene is named only where the DNA matches it firmly. Where a row states a size, it is once, few, many or the class of an expanded clone; other rows omit it.

cdr3_aa: CASSQGAGSNYGYTF
cdr3_nt: TGTGCCAGCAGCCAGGGGGCCGGTTCGAACTATGGCTACACCTTC
d_call: TRBD1
clone_size: NA
v_call: TRBV7-2
cdr3_length: 15
j_call: TRBJ1-2

cdr3_aa: CASSSSRDRVGSPLHF
cdr3_nt: TGTGCCAGCAGCTCCAGCCGGGACAGGGTTGGATCACCCCTCCACTTT
d_call: TRBD1
clone_size: NA
v_call: TRBV11-1
cdr3_length: 16
j_call: TRBJ1-6

cdr3_aa: CASSTGINYGYTF
cdr3_nt: TGTGCCAGCAGTACAGGGATAAACTATGGCTACACCTTC
d_call: NA
clone_size: once
v_call: TRBV27
cdr3_length: 13
j_call: TRBJ1-2

cdr3_aa: CASSDSRYLGYTF
cdr3_nt: TGTGCCAGCAGTGACTCGAGGTACCTTGGCTACACCTTC
d_call: NA
clone_size: NA
v_call: TRBV6-4
cdr3_length: 13
j_call: TRBJ1-2

cdr3_aa: CASSLAQRGSLSNEQFF
cdr3_nt: TGTGCCAGCAGCTTGGCCCAGCGGGGGTCACTATCCAATGAGCAGTTCTTC
d_call: TRBD2
clone_size: NA
v_call: TRBV5-4
cdr3_length: 17
j_call: TRBJ2-1

cdr3_aa: CASSQDSQGGSPLHF
cdr3_nt: TGCGCCAGCAGCCAAGATAGCCAGGGAGGTTCACCCCTCCACTTT
d_call: NA
clone_size: NA
v_call: TRBV4-1
cdr3_length: 15
j_call: TRBJ1-6

cdr3_aa: CAISDTGPGNNQPQHF
cdr3_nt: TGTGCCATCAGTGATACAGGGCCTGGGAACAATCAGCCCCAGCATTTT
d_call: NA
clone_size: few
v_call: TRBV10-3
cdr3_length: 16
j_call: TRBJ1-5

cdr3_aa: CASSPGLAGVETQYF
cdr3_nt: TGTGCCAGCAGCCCGGGACTAGCGGGGGTGGAGACCCAGTACTTC
d_call: TRBD2
clone_size: NA
v_call: TRBV5-5
cdr3_length: 15
j_call: TRBJ2-5

cdr3_aa: CASRGTGEAFF
cdr3_nt: TGTGCCAGCAGAGGGACAGGGGAAGCTTTCTTT
d_call: TRBD1
clone_size: NA
v_call: TRBV6-4
cdr3_length: 11
j_call: TRBJ1-1

cdr3_aa: CATSAPGSLGTDYEQYF
cdr3_nt: TGTGCCACCAGTGCCCCGGGGTCGTTAGGGACAGACTACGAGCAGTACTTC
d_call: TRBD1
clone_size: NA
v_call: TRBV24-1
cdr3_length: 17
j_call: TRBJ2-7

cdr3_aa: CASSVATSGYLAGGDTQYF
cdr3_nt: TGTGCCAGCAGCGTAGCTACTTCGGGTTATCTAGCGGGGGGAGATACGCAGTATTTT
d_call: TRBD2
clone_size: NA
v_call: TRBV9
cdr3_length: 19
j_call: TRBJ2-3

cdr3_aa: CASSSGGTIYQPQHF
cdr3_nt: TGTGCCAGCAGCTCTGGGGGGACGATCTATCAGCCCCAGCATTTT
d_call: NA
clone_size: NA
v_call: TRBV7-8
cdr3_length: 15
j_call: TRBJ1-5

cdr3_aa: CASSEDRGGEQFF
cdr3_nt: TGTGCCAGCAGTGAGGACAGGGGGGGTGAGCAGTTCTTC
d_call: TRBD1
clone_size: NA
v_call: TRBV6-1
cdr3_length: 13
j_call: TRBJ2-1

cdr3_aa: CASSYRQHNYGYTF
cdr3_nt: TGTGCCAGCAGCTACCGACAGCACAACTATGGCTACACCTTC
d_call: NA
clone_size: once
v_call: TRBV11-1
cdr3_length: 14
j_call: TRBJ1-2

cdr3_aa: CASSTGQGSQAFF
cdr3_nt: TGTGCCAGCAGCACGGGACAGGGGAGTCAAGCTTTCTTT
d_call: TRBD1
clone_size: NA
v_call: TRBV9
cdr3_length: 13
j_call: TRBJ1-1

cdr3_aa: CASSLLADTYEQYF
cdr3_nt: TGTGCCAGCAGCCTACTAGCGGACACCTACGAGCAGTACTTC
d_call: TRBD2
clone_size: NA
v_call: TRBV6-5
cdr3_length: 14
j_call: TRBJ2-7

cdr3_aa: CASSPEGAGYGYTF
cdr3_nt: TGTGCCAGCAGCCCCGAGGGGGCGGGATATGGCTACACCTTC
d_call: TRBD1
clone_size: NA
v_call: TRBV7-2
cdr3_length: 14
j_call: TRBJ1-2

cdr3_aa: CATSGRLAGETQYF
cdr3_nt: TGTGCCACCAGTGGGAGACTAGCGGGGGAGACCCAGTACTTC
d_call: TRBD2
clone_size: NA
v_call: TRBV24-1
cdr3_length: 14
j_call: TRBJ2-5

cdr3_aa: CASSLGGQGTVAIQYF
cdr3_nt: TGTGCCAGCAGCTTGGGGGGACAGGGAACGGTGGCCATTCAGTACTTC
d_call: TRBD1
clone_size: NA
v_call: TRBV7-6
cdr3_length: 16
j_call: TRBJ2-4

cdr3_aa: CASSSGVSYEQYF
cdr3_nt: TGTGCCAGCAGTTCAGGGGTCTCCTACGAGCAGTACTTC
d_call: NA
clone_size: NA
v_call: TRBV12-3/TRBV12-4
cdr3_length: 13
j_call: TRBJ2-7

cdr3_aa: CASSPQAGTGRTEAFF
cdr3_nt: TGTGCCAGCAGCCCTCAAGCGGGGACAGGGAGGACTGAAGCTTTCTTT
d_call: TRBD1
clone_size: NA
v_call: TRBV3-1/TRBV3-2
cdr3_length: 16
j_call: TRBJ1-1

cdr3_aa: CASSLSSGGAYEQFF
cdr3_nt: TGTGCCAGCAGCTTATCCAGCGGGGGGGCCTATGAGCAGTTCTTC
d_call: TRBD2
clone_size: NA
v_call: TRBV7-2
cdr3_length: 15
j_call: TRBJ2-1

cdr3_aa: CASSWGTGSQPQHF
cdr3_nt: TGTGCCAGCAGCTGGGGGACAGGGTCTCAGCCCCAGCATTTT
d_call: TRBD1
clone_size: NA
v_call: TRBV5-5
cdr3_length: 14
j_call: TRBJ1-5

cdr3_aa: CASSGTSADIEQFF
cdr3_nt: TGTGCCAGCAGCGGGACTAGCGCAGACATCGAGCAGTTCTTC
d_call: TRBD2
clone_size: NA
v_call: TRBV6-4
cdr3_length: 14
j_call: TRBJ2-1

cdr3_aa: CASSLGLALISEQYF
cdr3_nt: TGCGCCAGCAGCTTAGGACTAGCGTTAATATCCGAGCAGTACTTC
d_call: TRBD2
clone_size: NA
v_call: TRBV5-1
cdr3_length: 15
j_call: TRBJ2-7

cdr3_aa: CASSEAEGWGAGNTIYF
cdr3_nt: TGTGCCAGCAGTGAAGCTGAGGGGTGGGGGGCTGGAAACACCATATATTTT
d_call: NA
clone_size: NA
v_call: TRBV6-1
cdr3_length: 17
j_call: TRBJ1-3

cdr3_aa: CASSILTRRNQPQHF
cdr3_nt: TGTGCCAGTAGTATTTTGACAAGAAGAAATCAGCCCCAGCATTTT
d_call: NA
clone_size: many
v_call: TRBV19
cdr3_length: 15
j_call: TRBJ1-5

cdr3_aa: CASSAQGGNTEAFF
cdr3_nt: TGCGCCAGCAGCGCACAGGGGGGAAACACTGAAGCTTTCTTT
d_call: TRBD1
clone_size: NA
v_call: TRBV5-1
cdr3_length: 14
j_call: TRBJ1-1

cdr3_aa: CASSSGQGAETQYF
cdr3_nt: TGTGCCAGCAGCTCTGGACAGGGAGCAGAGACCCAGTACTTC
d_call: TRBD1
clone_size: NA
v_call: TRBV5-4
cdr3_length: 14
j_call: TRBJ2-5

cdr3_aa: CASSLDHLLGTEAFF
cdr3_nt: TGCGCCAGCAGCTTGGATCACCTTCTAGGTACTGAAGCTTTCTTT
d_call: NA
clone_size: NA
v_call: TRBV5-1
cdr3_length: 15
j_call: TRBJ1-1

cdr3_aa: CASSVGQGVSGETQYF
cdr3_nt: TGTGCCAGCAGCGTCGGACAGGGGGTATCAGGAGAGACCCAGTACTTC
d_call: TRBD1
clone_size: NA
v_call: TRBV9
cdr3_length: 16
j_call: TRBJ2-5

cdr3_aa: CASSLTVTGSPLHF
cdr3_nt: TGTGCCAGCAGCTTAACCGTGACAGGATCACCCCTCCACTTT
d_call: NA
clone_size: NA
v_call: TRBV7-3
cdr3_length: 14
j_call: TRBJ1-6

cdr3_aa: CASSRQGAPTEAFF
cdr3_nt: TGTGCCAGCAGTCGACAGGGGGCGCCCACTGAAGCTTTCTTT
d_call: TRBD1
clone_size: NA
v_call: TRBV6-6
cdr3_length: 14
j_call: TRBJ1-1

cdr3_aa: CASSGSGTASSYNEQFF
cdr3_nt: TGTGCCAGCAGTGGTAGCGGGACGGCGAGCTCCTACAATGAGCAGTTCTTC
d_call: TRBD2
clone_size: few
v_call: TRBV6-1
cdr3_length: 17
j_call: TRBJ2-1

cdr3_aa: CASSRGQGADVGYTF
cdr3_nt: TGTGCCAGCTCCCGGGGGCAGGGGGCAGACGTTGGCTACACCTTC
d_call: TRBD1
clone_size: NA
v_call: TRBV18
cdr3_length: 15
j_call: TRBJ1-2

cdr3_aa: CASTLAGRYEQYF
cdr3_nt: TGCGCCAGCACCTTAGCGGGACGCTACGAGCAGTACTTC
d_call: TRBD2
clone_size: NA
v_call: TRBV10-2
cdr3_length: 13
j_call: TRBJ2-7

cdr3_aa: CASSPRDSFSEAFF
cdr3_nt: TGTGCCAGCAGCCCTAGGGACAGTTTTTCTGAAGCTTTCTTT
d_call: TRBD1
clone_size: NA
v_call: TRBV7-8
cdr3_length: 14
j_call: TRBJ1-1

cdr3_aa: CASSYQAGGGDEQFF
cdr3_nt: TGTGCCAGCAGCTACCAAGCGGGAGGTGGCGATGAGCAGTTCTTC
d_call: TRBD2
clone_size: NA
v_call: TRBV11-3
cdr3_length: 15
j_call: TRBJ2-1

cdr3_aa: CASTVPGVDTQYF
cdr3_nt: TGTGCCAGCACGGTCCCGGGAGTTGATACGCAGTATTTT
d_call: NA
clone_size: NA
v_call: TRBV9
cdr3_length: 13
j_call: TRBJ2-3

cdr3_aa: CASRQGFDQPQHF
cdr3_nt: TGTGCCAGCAGACAGGGATTCGATCAGCCCCAGCATTTT
d_call: NA
clone_size: few
v_call: TRBV27
cdr3_length: 13
j_call: TRBJ1-5

cdr3_aa: CASSSTGDTDTQYF
cdr3_nt: TGCGCCAGCAGCTCGACCGGAGACACAGATACGCAGTATTTT
d_call: NA
clone_size: NA
v_call: TRBV5-1
cdr3_length: 14
j_call: TRBJ2-3

cdr3_aa: CASSSSGSLYEQYF
cdr3_nt: TGTGCCAGCAGTTCTAGCGGGAGCCTCTACGAGCAGTACTTC
d_call: TRBD2
clone_size: once
v_call: TRBV27
cdr3_length: 14
j_call: TRBJ2-7